Following are 6 T cell receptor beta chains from one sample sequenced in a study of metastatic and nonmetastatic thyroid tumors. Nobody among the patients had been given any treatment before thyroid surgery. TCRdb reanalyzed the PCR reads with MiXCR. There are tens of thousands of clones in the sample; about 25% occur only once, and over 2% lies in the top ten. Material: blood. These receptors were taken from a female donor with papillary thyroid cancer or a benign thyroid nodule (not recorded which). Some clones in this sample may be carry-over from other donors' samples.

This clone was detected ten times or more. The gene calls are TRBV7-8 and TRBJ2-2, with TRBD2 identical over 7 bases. Per the germline V gene, CDR1 is SGHVS and CDR2 is FQNEAQ. CDR3 length: 16 amino acids. V trimming: 1 base; J trimming: 5 bases; junction bases outside the gene matches: 7. For the CDR3, the DNA is TGTGCCAGCAGCTTAGATCGACAGCGGGGAACCGGGGAGCTGTTTTTT. It encodes CASSLDRQRGTGELFF.

This clone was detected ten times or more. J is TRBJ2-5 and V is TRBV5-5; D is unclear. Germline V gives CDR1 SGHKS, CDR2 YYEKEE (reference sequence). CDR3 size: 12 residues. The V gene lost 2 bases and the J gene lost 5 bases, with 7 bases spanning the gap. The CDR3 region is CASSFGGETQYF. CDR3 nucleotide sequence: TGTGCCAGCAGCTTTGGTGGGGAGACCCAGTACTTC.

This clone was found many times. V is TRBV6-1 and J is TRBJ1-4; 7 bases agree with TRBD1. CDR1 is MNHNS, CDR2 SASEGT, per germline. This CDR3 contains 15 residues. The trim removed 6 bases at V and 0 bases at J, leaving 4 bases unmatched. CDR3 sequence reads: CASRSGGATNEKLFF. The CDR3 DNA reads as TGTGCCAGCAGATCAGGGGGGGCAACTAATGAAAAACTGTTTTTT.

This clone has a count of ten or more. The chain employs TRBV19 and TRBJ2-2; TRBD2 might be the D (6 bases). CDR3 length: 15 residues. Trimming removed 10 bases from V and 2 bases from J, with 17 bases in between. The V gene's germline CDR1 is LNHDA and CDR2 SQIVND (reference sequence). CDR3 region: CANKSPGVNTGELFF. The CDR3 bases are TGTGCCAACAAATCTCCGGGAGTTAACACCGGGGAGCTGTTTTTT.

The chain uses TRBV19 and TRBJ1-2; TRBD1 is a possible D gene (6 bases). This CDR3 spans 13 amino acids. Germline V lookup: CDR1 LNHDA, CDR2 SQIVND (reference sequence). The CDR3 coding sequence is TGTTCGAGTAGTATATCAGGGGTTGACGGCTACACCTTC. Its protein is CSSSISGVDGYTF.

In its sample, this clone was seen many times. The chain links TRBV25-1 to TRBJ1-6; D is perhaps TRBD1 (6 bases). This CDR3 has 15 residues. Germline CDR1 reads MGHDK; CDR2 reads SYGVNS. The V gene lost 4 bases and the J gene lost 4 bases, with 11 bases spanning the gap. The chain's CDR3 is CASSAQGSYNSPLHF. The DNA of the CDR3 is TGTGCCAGCAGTGCCCAGGGGTCTTATAATTCACCCCTCCACTTT.